This T cell receptor (beta chain) was found in a study of blood T cell repertoires in COVID-19. Looking at the study overall: There were acute and convalescent COVID-19 samples, and they came from the United States, Italy and Spain. PBMCs, B-cell-depleted T cells, or T cells were the source of the cDNA or gDNA that made up the material.

Losses at the gene ends were 5 bases for V and 8 bases for J; bases not matched to a gene: 13. CDR1 and CDR2 from the germline V gene are SGHTA and FQGNSA. CDR3 length: 16 amino acids. Seattle enrolled patients during active infection and tracked them longitudinally. Original methodology: The assay estimated nucleated cells by amplifying reference gene primers. The method was immunoSEQ multiplex PCR; TCRdb's version includes in-frame clones alone and lacks a portion of them. The DNA gave D and trimming, while V, J and clone size come from that table. The sample has 350,000 to 450,000 clones; approximately 90% are singletons.

Sequencing was carried out using peripheral blood. This sequence originates from a woman between 40 and 50 years old with COVID-19, enrolled during active disease. The rearrangement joins TRBV7-2 to TRBJ1-4; 8 nucleotides align to TRBD1. Here the CDR3 DNA reads TGTGCCAGCAGCCTTAGCCGTGGACAGGGAGGCGAAAAACTGTTTTTT. This gives the protein CASSLSRGQGGEKLFF.